The rows below give T cell receptor beta chains drawn from one sample of a study of cytotoxic CD8 clonotypes in ibrutinib-treated CLL. Profiling relied on immunoSEQ multiplex PCR, and the TCRdb table lists in-frame clones only, not all of them. The data contain hundreds of thousands of clones, roughly 74% of them seen just once; the ten biggest clones take up roughly 15%. Here the sequenced sample was PBMCs, taken after 24 months of ibrutinib treatment. The receptor set was obtained from a human donor with chronic lymphocytic leukemia. CDR3s include the opening cysteine and the closing phenylalanine or tryptophan. A D gene is named only where the DNA matches it firmly. Part of the rows lack a size; the others show once, few, many or a class for expanded clones.

TRBJ2-7	14	TRBV6-5	.	TRBD2	CASSYGGSPYEQYF	TGTGCCAGCAGTTATGGCGGGAGTCCCTACGAGCAGTACTTC
TRBJ1-2	13	TRBV28	few	.	CASSPLDRKLPTF	TGTGCCAGCAGTCCTCTAGACAGAAAGCTCCCCACCTTC
TRBJ2-7	18	TRBV29-1	once	TRBD2	CSVEDPGLAGVGTYEQYF	TGCAGCGTTGAAGATCCGGGACTAGCGGGAGTCGGGACCTACGAGCAGTACTTC
TRBJ1-1	13	TRBV27	.	.	CASSPTQFTEAFF	TGTGCCAGCAGTCCGACCCAGTTCACTGAAGCTTTCTTT
TRBJ2-7	13	TRBV4-3	few	.	CASSQDLGNEQYF	TGCGCCAGCAGCCAAGATTTGGGCAACGAGCAGTACTTC
TRBJ1-2	11	TRBV28	few	.	CASRANYGYTF	TGTGCCAGCCGCGCCAACTATGGCTACACCTTC
TRBJ1-3	15	TRBV9	once	TRBD1	CASSVTGARGNTIYF	TGTGCCAGCAGCGTAACAGGGGCCCGGGGAAACACCATATATTTT
TRBJ1-2	15	TRBV5-1	.	TRBD1	CASSSGDSKNYGYTF	TGCGCCAGCAGCTCCGGGGACAGTAAAAACTATGGCTACACCTTC
TRBJ1-5	15	TRBV27	.	TRBD1	CASSSTGVSNQPQHF	TGTGCCAGCAGTTCCACAGGGGTCAGCAATCAGCCCCAGCATTTT
TRBJ2-1	15	TRBV9	.	.	CASSVDRDVYNEQFF	TGTGCCAGCAGCGTAGACAGGGACGTCTACAATGAGCAGTTCTTC
TRBJ1-2	14	TRBV28	few	TRBD1	CASTSGTGVGGYTF	TGTGCCAGCACATCCGGGACAGGGGTCGGAGGCTACACCTTC
TRBJ2-1	15	TRBV5-1	.	TRBD2	CASTLSGRGNNEQFF	TGCGCCAGCACGCTAAGCGGGAGAGGTAACAATGAGCAGTTCTTC
TRBJ2-3	19	TRBV7-3	once	TRBD1	CASSPPDRGRRERGDTQYF	TGTGCCAGCAGCCCCCCGGACAGGGGGAGGCGGGAGAGGGGAGATACGCAGTATTTT
TRBJ1-2	17	TRBV5-1	once	.	CASSAIVPGTPNYGYTF	TGCGCCAGCAGCGCTATAGTGCCCGGGACGCCTAACTATGGCTACACCTTC
TRBJ1-1	12	TRBV7-9	.	.	CASSSASREAFF	TGTGCCAGCAGCTCCGCCAGCCGTGAAGCTTTCTTT
TRBJ2-7	16	TRBV4-3	once	TRBD2	CASSQGRTSRSYEQYF	TGCGCCAGCAGCCAAGGACGGACTAGTCGAAGTTACGAGCAGTACTTC
TRBJ2-7	12	TRBV7-9	.	.	CTSSLPGGEQYF	TGTACCAGCAGCTTACCTGGAGGCGAGCAGTACTTC
TRBJ1-2	11	TRBV2	.	.	CASRVGPSYTF	TGTGCCAGCAGGGTAGGGCCTAGCTACACCTTC
TRBJ2-1	14	TRBV5-1	.	TRBD1	CASSVGQGVNEQFF	TGCGCCAGCAGCGTCGGACAGGGGGTCAATGAGCAGTTCTTC
TRBJ2-5	14	TRBV5-8	few	TRBD2	CASSFSVAGETQYF	TGTGCCAGCAGCTTCAGCGTAGCGGGAGAGACCCAGTACTTC
TRBJ1-1	12	TRBV30	.	.	CAWSVASPEAFF	TGTGCCTGGAGTGTAGCCAGTCCTGAAGCTTTCTTT
TRBJ2-4	14	TRBV19	.	TRBD1	CASSIWTGENIQYF	TGTGCCAGTAGTATTTGGACAGGGGAAAACATTCAGTACTTC
TRBJ1-5	13	TRBV5-1	few	.	CASSGGSNQPQHF	TGCGCCAGCTCCGGTGGAAGCAATCAGCCCCAGCATTTT
TRBJ2-7	12	TRBV7-9	.	.	CASSQQGYEQYF	TGTGCCAGCAGTCAACAGGGCTACGAGCAGTACTTC
TRBJ2-7	13	TRBV6-5	.	.	CASSYTRGDEQYF	TGTGCCAGCAGTTACACCAGGGGTGACGAGCAGTACTTC
TRBJ2-1	12	TRBV19	.	.	CASSIELNEQFF	TGTGCCAGTAGTATCGAACTCAATGAGCAGTTCTTC
TRBJ2-3	16	TRBV5-4	once	TRBD2	CASSKSSGRAPDTQYF	TGTGCCAGCAGCAAATCTAGCGGGAGGGCACCGGATACGCAGTATTTT
TRBJ1-5	16	TRBV18	.	.	CASSMGGDRSNQPQHF	TGTGCCAGCTCAATGGGAGGGGATCGGAGCAATCAGCCCCAGCATTTT
TRBJ1-5	13	TRBV18	.	.	CASSPPNNQPQHF	TGTGCCAGCTCACCACCCAACAATCAGCCCCAGCATTTT
TRBJ2-2	15	TRBV28	.	.	CASRVDSPNTGELFF	TGTGCCAGCAGGGTCGACTCTCCGAACACCGGGGAGCTGTTTTTT
TRBJ1-1	12	TRBV10-3	.	.	CAISETASEAFF	TGTGCCATCAGTGAGACTGCATCAGAAGCTTTCTTT
TRBJ2-1	13	TRBV6-5	.	.	CASSTRRVAEQFF	TGTGCCAGCAGTACTCGCAGAGTCGCTGAGCAGTTCTTC
TRBJ1-1	13	TRBV7-9	.	.	CASSLTGNTEAFF	TGTGCCAGCAGCCTCACAGGGAACACTGAAGCTTTCTTT
TRBJ1-5	14	TRBV7-2	.	.	CASSSNDRPQPQHF	TGTGCCAGCAGCTCTAATGACAGGCCTCAGCCCCAGCATTTT
TRBJ2-1	14	TRBV4-1	few	TRBD1	CASSQDRAPDRMFF	TGCGCCAGCAGCCAAGATAGGGCCCCGGACAGGATGTTCTTC
TRBJ1-4	12	TRBV2	few	.	CASSGVGEKLFF	TGTGCCAGCAGTGGCGTGGGTGAAAAACTGTTTTTT
TRBJ2-6	15	TRBV28	.	.	CASTRGGSGANVLTF	TGTGCCAGCACCCGAGGGGGCTCTGGGGCCAACGTCCTGACTTTC
TRBJ1-5	14	TRBV28	.	.	CAILGGNQGQPQHF	TGTGCCATCCTCGGCGGGAACCAGGGGCAGCCCCAGCATTTT
TRBJ2-2	16	TRBV19	.	TRBD2	CASNGWLAENTGELFF	TGTGCCAGCAACGGGTGGCTAGCGGAGAACACCGGGGAGCTGTTTTTT